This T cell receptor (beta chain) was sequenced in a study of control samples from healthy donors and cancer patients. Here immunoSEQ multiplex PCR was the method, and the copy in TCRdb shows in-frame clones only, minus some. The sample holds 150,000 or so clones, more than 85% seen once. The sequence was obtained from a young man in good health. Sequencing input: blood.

The DNA of the CDR3 is TGTGCCAGCAGGAGACAGGGGGCTTTCTACGAGCAGTACTTC. As protein: CASRRQGAFYEQYF. This rearrangement joins TRBV27 to TRBJ2-7, with TRBD1 identical over 10 bases. Trimming cost V 6 bases and J 3 bases; bases outside gene matches: 5. Germline V gives CDR1 MNHEY, CDR2 SMNVEV (reference sequence). The CDR3 sequence is 14 residues long.